Listed below are T cell receptor beta chains from one sample, sequenced in a study of Ad26.COV2.S vaccination and SARS-CoV-2 variants. Clones were read by immunoSEQ multiplex PCR, and TCRdb kept only the in-frame ones, dropping some. Of fewer than 800,000 clones in the sample, more than 80% were seen once. This specimen was peripheral blood, taken in a trial of Ad26.COV2.S vaccine versus placebo. The receptor source for this set is a person aged 18-60 years who received the Ad26.COV2.S COVID-19 vaccine or a placebo. CDR3s include the opening cysteine and the closing phenylalanine or tryptophan. D genes are given only for firm matches. For some rows the clone size is stated as once, few or many, or as a class when expanded; others skip it.

-	TRBV9	TRBJ1-1	-	TGTGCCAGCAGCGTAGGGGGTGCAGGGGTGAACACTGAAGCTTTCTTT	CASSVGGAGVNTEAFF
TRBD1	TRBV19	TRBJ2-7	-	TGTGCCAGTAGTACTTACAGGGGTTTGGCCTACGAGCAGTACTTC	CASSTYRGLAYEQYF
-	TRBV9	TRBJ1-2	-	TGTGCCAGCAGCGTAACCGGGCACGGCTACACCTTC	CASSVTGHGYTF
TRBD2	TRBV11-2	TRBJ2-7	-	TGTGCCAGCAGCACCGGGGAGGGAGGCCCCTACGAGCAGTACTTC	CASSTGEGGPYEQYF
-	TRBV11-2	TRBJ2-7	-	TGTGCCAGCAGCCCGGACCGGAGCTCCTACGAGCAGTACTTC	CASSPDRSSYEQYF
TRBD1	TRBV11-2	TRBJ2-7	-	TGTGCCAGCAGCTTAGGGGATGTTCCGGGACAGCGCCCATCCTACGAGCAGTACTTC	CASSLGDVPGQRPSYEQYF
-	TRBV30	TRBJ1-5	-	TGTGCCTGGAGTTTCGGGGGCGAGAATCAGCCCCAGCATTTT	CAWSFGGENQPQHF
TRBD1	TRBV7-9	TRBJ1-1	-	TGTGCCAGCAGCGCGGGACAGGCTTTCTTT	CASSAGQAFF
-	TRBV7-2	TRBJ1-2	-	TGTGCCAGCAGCTTATACAGCCCTAACTATGGCTACACCTTC	CASSLYSPNYGYTF
TRBD1	TRBV5-1	TRBJ2-7	-	TGCGCCAGCAGCCCTGGACAGGGTCCTGCCTACGAGCAGTACTTC	CASSPGQGPAYEQYF
-	TRBV6-5	TRBJ2-1	-	TGTGCCAGCTCGCGGGACAATGAGCAGTTCTTC	CASSRDNEQFF
-	TRBV18	TRBJ2-3	-	TGTGCCAGCTCAACCCGACAGGGAGGACCCACAGATACGCAGTATTTT	CASSTRQGGPTDTQYF
-	TRBV30	TRBJ2-5	-	TGTGCCTGGAGTGTGGGAGGCCCTCAAGAGACCCAGTACTTC	CAWSVGGPQETQYF
-	TRBV24-1	TRBJ1-1	-	TGTGCCACCAGTGATTTCGCGAACACTGAAGCTTTCTTT	CATSDFANTEAFF
TRBD2	TRBV7-2	TRBJ2-1	-	TGTGCCAGCAGCCCTGATGGGCTAGCGGGGGCCCTTCGGCACAATGAGCAGTTCTTC	CASSPDGLAGALRHNEQFF
-	TRBV2	TRBJ1-1	once	TGTGCCAGCAGCGGTGACCCCGTAGGAGCTTTCTTT	CASSGDPVGAFF
-	TRBV28	TRBJ1-6	-	TGTGCCAGCAGTTTTAGCTCCTATAATTCACCCCTCCACTTT	CASSFSSYNSPLHF
TRBD1	TRBV5-6	TRBJ1-5	-	TGTGCCAGCAGCTTAAGGGACAGGCTAGCGCCCCAGCATTTT	CASSLRDRLAPQHF
TRBD2	TRBV30	TRBJ2-7	-	TGTGCCTGGAGTCGGGACTACCGCTCCTACGAGCAGTACTTC	CAWSRDYRSYEQYF
-	TRBV18	TRBJ1-1	-	TGTGCCAGCTCACCCAAGACAGAGTACACTGAAGCTTTCTTT	CASSPKTEYTEAFF
TRBD1	TRBV7-9	TRBJ2-3	-	TGTGCCAGCAGACCGACAGGGGGTACCACAGATACGCAGTATTTT	CASRPTGGTTDTQYF
-	TRBV6-1	TRBJ1-2	-	TGTGCCAGCAGTGAAGAAGCCGGAGCTAACTATGGCTACACCTTC	CASSEEAGANYGYTF
TRBD2	TRBV9	TRBJ2-5	-	TGTGCCAGCAGCGTATCTGGGCTAGCGGGGGTGGAGACCCAGTACTTC	CASSVSGLAGVETQYF
TRBD1	TRBV7-2	TRBJ2-3	-	TGTGCCAGCAGCTTATCCGGGACAGGGGCTGGAGATACGCAGTATTTT	CASSLSGTGAGDTQYF
-	TRBV9	TRBJ1-6	few	TGTGCCAGCAGCGTACTAGGGGAGGATTCACCCCTCCACTTT	CASSVLGEDSPLHF
-	TRBV9	TRBJ2-5	-	TGTGCCAGCAGCGTTACCAACCAAGAGACCCAGTACTTC	CASSVTNQETQYF
TRBD2	TRBV27	TRBJ2-1	-	TGTGCCAGCAGTACGTGGAGCGGGAGAAAAAACAATGAGCAGTTCTTC	CASSTWSGRKNNEQFF
TRBD2	TRBV2	TRBJ2-1	-	TGTGCCAGCATAAAAGGGACTAGCCTCTCCTACAATGAGCAGTTCTTC	CASIKGTSLSYNEQFF
TRBD1	TRBV24-1	TRBJ2-1	-	TGTGCCACCAGTGACCTCAAACAGGGGGGTGAGCAGTTCTTC	CATSDLKQGGEQFF
-	TRBV11-2	TRBJ2-3	-	TGTGCCAGCAGCCCCGGGATAGGCACGAACACAGATACGCAGTATTTT	CASSPGIGTNTDTQYF
-	TRBV6-5	TRBJ1-1	few	TGTGCCAGCAGTTACCGGACGAACACTGAAGCTTTCTTT	CASSYRTNTEAFF
-	TRBV27	TRBJ1-2	-	TGTGCCAGCAGCCACGGTACTAACTATGGCTACACCTTC	CASSHGTNYGYTF
-	TRBV5-4	TRBJ2-7	-	TGTGCCAGCAGCTCGGGGCGGTCCTACGAGCAGTACTTC	CASSSGRSYEQYF
-	TRBV27	TRBJ1-4	-	TGTGCCAGCAGTATTAGTCGGGTTGATGAAAAACTGTTTTTT	CASSISRVDEKLFF
TRBD2	TRBV5-1	TRBJ2-1	-	TGCGCCAGCAGCTTGGCCTGGACTAGCGGGAAAGTTCTTTCTAACAATGAGCAGTTCTTC	CASSLAWTSGKVLSNNEQFF
TRBD1	TRBV18	TRBJ2-7	-	TGTGCCAGCTCACGAGGACAGGGGGAAAGCTACGAGCAGTACTTC	CASSRGQGESYEQYF
-	TRBV15	TRBJ2-3	-	TGTGCCACCAGCAGAGACTGGGGGACGCAGTATTTT	CATSRDWGTQYF
-	TRBV5-3	TRBJ1-2	-	TGTGCCAGAAGGGGCCTCTATGGCTACACCTTC	CARRGLYGYTF
-	TRBV19	TRBJ1-1	-	TGTGCCAGTAGTAGGGCGGTTTACACTGAAGCTTTCTTT	CASSRAVYTEAFF
TRBD1	TRBV9	TRBJ1-4	-	TGTGCCAGCAGCGTAGCTGGGGGACAGGGCGTTGAAAAACTGTTTTTT	CASSVAGGQGVEKLFF
TRBD2	TRBV19	TRBJ2-3	-	TGTGCCAGTAGGGGACTGGGGCTATCGGGAGGCCGCACAGATACGCAGTATTTT	CASRGLGLSGGRTDTQYF
TRBD2	TRBV10-3	TRBJ2-6	many	TGTGCCATCAGTGTACTAGCGGGAGCCGGGGGTGGGGCCAACGTCCTGACTTTC	CAISVLAGAGGGANVLTF
-	TRBV2	TRBJ2-7	-	TGTGCCACCCGGCGGGGCTCCTACGAGCAGTACTTC	CATRRGSYEQYF
-	TRBV27	TRBJ2-1	-	TGTGCCAGCAGGAGCTACAATGAGCAGTTCTTC	CASRSYNEQFF
-	TRBV7-9	TRBJ1-1	-	TGTGCCAGCAGCCCTCCAAGGTCGCGGGGCGAGAACACTGAAGCTTTCTTT	CASSPPRSRGENTEAFF
-	TRBV7-8	TRBJ2-1	-	TGTGCCAGCAGCTCGACGGTTCTCAAGTACAATGAGCAGTTCTTC	CASSSTVLKYNEQFF
-	TRBV20-1	TRBJ2-1	few	TGCAGTGCTCGCTCACACAATGAGCAGTTCTTC	CSARSHNEQFF
-	TRBV11-2	TRBJ1-5	-	TGTGCCAGCAGCTTAGGGACCACTCAGCCCCAGCATTTT	CASSLGTTQPQHF
TRBD2	TRBV10-3	TRBJ2-3	-	TGTGCCATCAGTGAGTCGGAGGCGGGGGGTTACACAGATACGCAGTATTTT	CAISESEAGGYTDTQYF
-	TRBV12-5	TRBJ2-7	-	TGTGCTAGTGGTTTGGACCGCAGGGGCCTATATTCCGAGCAGTACTTC	CASGLDRRGLYSEQYF
TRBD1	TRBV5-6	TRBJ2-7	-	TGTGCCAGCAGCCATTACAGGGGGTTTAACGACGAGCAGTACTTC	CASSHYRGFNDEQYF
-	TRBV2	TRBJ2-3	-	TGTGCCAGCAGTGCAGACACAGATACGCAGTATTTT	CASSADTDTQYF
-	TRBV18	TRBJ2-5	-	TGTGCCAGCTCACCTATCTCGGGGACCCAGTACTTC	CASSPISGTQYF
-	TRBV7-8	TRBJ2-5	-	TGTGCCAGCAGCTTCGGGGGAGGTAAAGAGACCCAGTACTTC	CASSFGGGKETQYF
-	TRBV19	TRBJ2-1	-	TGTGCCAGTAGTATCCCGAGCTTGCGGGTCAGCTCCTACAATGAGCAGTTCTTC	CASSIPSLRVSSYNEQFF